Listed here is a single T cell receptor beta chain. The data derive from a study of OX40 agonist ivuxolimab in advanced cancers. V trimming: 5 bases; J trimming: 7 bases; junction bases outside the gene matches: 8. The CDR3 runs to 15 residues. Germline V lookup: CDR1 SEHNR, CDR2 FQNEAQ (reference sequence). The data were produced by immunoSEQ multiplex PCR, yet TCRdb's version contains in-frame clones alone and is incomplete. Of 23,000 or so clones in the sample, 84% were seen once. The V call is TRBV7-9, the J call TRBJ2-1, with TRBD1 matching over 10 bases. The source material was CD4+ or CD8+ T cells sorted from blood, sampled in a trial of the OX40 agonist ivuxolimab. The receptor was isolated from an adult with an advanced solid tumor such as melanoma, head and neck, liver or kidney cancer. This CDR3 is CASSIGGQGINEQFF. CDR3 nucleotide sequence: TGTGCCAGCAGCATTGGGGGACAGGGGATAAATGAGCAGTTCTTC.